This TCR beta chain was retrieved from a study of beta chain features in type 1 diabetes. About this clone: Its antigen remains unknown.

Germline CDR1 is LNHDA and CDR2 is SQIVND (reference sequence). Trimming removed 3 bases at V and 7 bases at J, with 19 bases between. This CDR3 contains 16 residues. Overall study results and limits: People with Type 1 diabetes carried modestly yet significantly shorter TCRB CDR3s in all four CD4+ subsets.

Reverse transcribing all isolated RNA meant expressed TCRB transcripts were sequenced. TCRdb's table, derived via immunoSEQ multiplex PCR, lists solely in-frame clones and lacks some. The table has roughly 290,000 clones, approximately 15% seen once; the top ten hold about 0.014%. The sequence came from a man younger than 30 with type 1 diabetes. The sample consisted of naive CD4+ T cells from blood. The rearrangement uses TRBV19 and TRBJ1-5; D may be TRBD1 (5 bases). DNA of the CDR3: TGTGCCAGTAGTATCGCCAGGAATAGGGGAGGACAGCCCCAGCATTTT. This codes for CASSIARNRGGQPQHF.